This T cell receptor (beta chain) was sequenced in a study of blood T cell repertoires in COVID-19. About the research overall: Samples of COVID-19 (acute and convalescent) were obtained from the United States, Italy and Spain. PBMCs, B-cell-depleted T cells, or T cells were the source of the cDNA or gDNA that made up the material.

This CDR3 contains 14 residues. The V gene lost 1 base and the J gene lost 3 bases, with 9 bases spanning the gap. Germline V gene lookup returns CDR1 LNHDA and CDR2 SQIVND (reference sequence). Some clones are missing from TCRdb's copy, which holds only in-frame ones; the method was immunoSEQ multiplex PCR. This table holds 200,000 to 250,000 clones, more than 70% found once. The sequencing input was peripheral blood. V usage is TRBV19 and J usage is TRBJ2-5; D might be TRBD1 (6 bases). The origin of this receptor is a woman aged 60 to 75 with acute or convalescent COVID-19. CDR3 loop: CASSIGRGEETQYF. The CDR3 region has the DNA TGTGCCAGTAGTATAGGCAGGGGCGAAGAGACCCAGTACTTC.